This T cell receptor beta chain derives from a study of blood T cell repertoires in COVID-19. This CDR3 has 14 amino acids. Germline CDR1 and CDR2: SGHKS and YYEKEE (reference sequence). V gave up 7 bases and J gave up 4 bases, with 15 bases separating them. Using immunoSEQ multiplex PCR, the repertoire was profiled, and TCRdb retains in-frame clones only, with some absent. The sample consists of approximately 300,000 clones, about four fifths of them appearing once. Sequenced: peripheral blood. This TCR derives from an older person with COVID-19, enrolled during active disease. The chain combines TRBV5-5 with TRBJ2-1; D perhaps matches TRBD1 (6 bases). The CDR3 loop is CASFTGTTYNEQFF. In DNA form, the CDR3 reads TGTGCCAGCTTTACCGGGACAACTTACAATGAGCAGTTCTTC.